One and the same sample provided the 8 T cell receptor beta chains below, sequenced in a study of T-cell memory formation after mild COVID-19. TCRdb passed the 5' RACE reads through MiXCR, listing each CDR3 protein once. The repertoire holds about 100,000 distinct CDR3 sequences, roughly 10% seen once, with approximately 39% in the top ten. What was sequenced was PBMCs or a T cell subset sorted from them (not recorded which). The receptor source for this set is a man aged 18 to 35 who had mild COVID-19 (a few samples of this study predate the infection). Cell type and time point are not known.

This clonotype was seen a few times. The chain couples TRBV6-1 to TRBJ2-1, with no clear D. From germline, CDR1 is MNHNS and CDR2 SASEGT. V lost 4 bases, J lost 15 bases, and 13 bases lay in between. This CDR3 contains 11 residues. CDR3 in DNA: TGTGCCAGCAGTGTGATAGGGTGGTTGTTCTTC. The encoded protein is CASSVIGWLFF.

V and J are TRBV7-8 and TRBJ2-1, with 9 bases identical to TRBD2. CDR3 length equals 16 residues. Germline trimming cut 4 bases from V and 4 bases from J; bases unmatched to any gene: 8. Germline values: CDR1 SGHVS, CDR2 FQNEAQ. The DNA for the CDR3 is TGTGCCAGCAGCTGGAGGCGGGGGGGGGCATACAATGAGCAGTTCTTC. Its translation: CASSWRRGGAYNEQFF.

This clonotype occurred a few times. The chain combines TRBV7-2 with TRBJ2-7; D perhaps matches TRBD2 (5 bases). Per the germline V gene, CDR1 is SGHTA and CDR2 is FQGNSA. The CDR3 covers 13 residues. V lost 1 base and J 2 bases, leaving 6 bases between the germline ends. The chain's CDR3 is CASSLGGPYEQYV. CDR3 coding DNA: TGTGCCAGCAGCTTAGGAGGGCCCTACGAGCAGTACGTC.

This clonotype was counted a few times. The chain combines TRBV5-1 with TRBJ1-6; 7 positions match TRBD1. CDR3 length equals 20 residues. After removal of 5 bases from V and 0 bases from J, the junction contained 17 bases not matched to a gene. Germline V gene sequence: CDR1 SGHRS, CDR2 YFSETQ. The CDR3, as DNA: TGCGCCAGCAGTTGGGGTCCCGGACAGGCAGCTAGCTCCTATAATTCACCCCTCCACTTT. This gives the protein CASSWGPGQAASSYNSPLHF.

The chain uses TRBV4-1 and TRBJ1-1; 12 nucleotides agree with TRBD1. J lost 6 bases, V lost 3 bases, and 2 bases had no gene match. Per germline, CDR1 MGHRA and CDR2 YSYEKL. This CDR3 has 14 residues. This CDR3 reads CASSQGQGAAEAFF. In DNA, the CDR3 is TGCGCCAGCAGCCAGGGACAGGGGGCCGCTGAAGCTTTCTTT.

Here the CDR3 reads CASGLVLAGRVYNEQFF. The CDR3 nucleotides read TGTGCTAGTGGTTTGGTTCTGGCGGGGAGGGTCTACAATGAGCAGTTCTTC. The chain uses TRBV12-5 and TRBJ2-1, with 7 bases that match TRBD2. This CDR3 spans 17 amino acids. The germline V gene has CDR1 LGHNT and CDR2 FRNRAP. V was clipped by 0 bases and J by 3 bases; unmatched bases: 8.

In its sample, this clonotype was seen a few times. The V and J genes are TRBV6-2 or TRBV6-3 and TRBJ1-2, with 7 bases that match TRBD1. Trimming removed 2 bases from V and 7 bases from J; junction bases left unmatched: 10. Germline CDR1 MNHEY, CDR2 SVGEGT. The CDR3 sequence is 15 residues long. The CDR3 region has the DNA TGTGCCAGCAGTTACGGGACAGAGAGTTCCCGTGGCTACACCTTC. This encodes CASSYGTESSRGYTF.

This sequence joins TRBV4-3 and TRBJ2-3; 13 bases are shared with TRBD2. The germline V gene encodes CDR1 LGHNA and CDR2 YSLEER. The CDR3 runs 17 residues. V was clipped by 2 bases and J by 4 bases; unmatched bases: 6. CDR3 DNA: TGCGCCAGCAGCCAAATCGTCGGACTAGCGGGGGCAGATACGCAGTATTTT. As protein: CASSQIVGLAGADTQYF.